This TCR beta chain was captured in a study of cytomegalovirus exposure and HLA in healthy donors (dated by TCRdb to about 2017). Study-level background: The 666 repertoires of the first cohort and the roughly 120 validation repertoires were produced on the same platform, according to a later analysis. The study was designed to test whether signatures of past pathogen exposure could be identified by cataloging public T cell receptors. A separate validation cohort of roughly 130 different subjects was used in addition to the roughly 620-subject first cohort. The study combined high-throughput TCR immunosequencing, statistical association of individual TCRs with disease status, and machine learning to predict cytomegalovirus infection status.

This clone was picked up one time. The antigen this receptor binds is unknown. No base quality information exists; no much larger clone differs at one position. On the study overall, not on this receptor specifically: While some public TCRs were present in many individuals, most TCR sequences turned up only very rarely across donors. The validation cohort had no HLA typing available for a later analysis, so co-occurrence within that cohort was assessed over all 120 or so repertoires. The study listed 150 to 200 TCR beta chains as associated with cytomegalovirus. In vitro tests confirmed that a few of the cytomegalovirus-associated TCR beta chains recognize cytomegalovirus antigens. The authors suggested that the approach could potentially be extended to other disease states and immunological phenotypes. Of the cluster scores, about 94% were above 0 in a later analysis, which found that TCRs clustered in the first cohort also tended to co-occur in the roughly 130 validation repertoires. In both the original and validation cohorts, the classifier was reported to diagnose cytomegalovirus status with high specificity and sensitivity.

Receptor libraries were prepared by the immunoSEQ multiplex PCR assay. In the source study's methods: A statistical classification framework was developed to diagnose cytomegalovirus status using the catalog of TCR beta chain sequences. TCRdb took this table from immuneACCESS and kept in-frame rearrangements with V and J called. Such tables lack part of the clones; where checked against another copy, unresolved V genes explain under half of the gap, and the rest is unexplained. V, J and clone size were drawn from that table, and D and trimming were deduced from the DNA. This sample comprises around 70,000 clones, roughly 94% of them detected only once. Of the sample, 0.63% falls within the top ten clones. The CDR3, cysteine through phenylalanine, is 14 amino acids long. Only CDR3 DNA remains: 42 bases, in frame from the first base. V is clipped by 5 bases and J by 4 bases, and the sequence between their germline boundaries is 14 bases long. The germline V gene (reference sequence) sets CDR1 to LNHDA and CDR2 to SQIVND.

The donors were included in the validation cohort of approximately 130 subjects, a group kept apart from the roughly 700-subject first cohort. The sequence is built from TRBV19 and TRBJ1-1, and perhaps TRBD1 as D gene, on 6 matching bases. The sequence was obtained from a woman between 18 and 29 years old in good health and CMV-seronegative. The sequenced sample was PBMCs. CDR3 region: CASSLIQGSTEAFF. The DNA sequence is as follows: TGTGCCAGTAGTTTAATACAGGGTTCCACTGAAGCTTTCTTT.